The 10 T cell receptor beta chains below come from one sample, sequenced in a study of T cells after yellow fever vaccination. A single record per CDR3 protein comes from TCRdb applying MiXCR to the 5' RACE reads. The sample consists of fewer than 450,000 distinct CDR3 sequences, roughly 4.3% of them appearing once. The specimen comprised PBMCs, sampled 5 days after the yellow fever booster vaccination. The receptors come from a young man who received the YFV17D yellow fever vaccine.

This clonotype was picked up a small number of times. V usage is TRBV5-4 and J usage is TRBJ2-4, with D perhaps TRBD1 or TRBD2 (5 bases each). The length of the CDR3 is 16 residues. Per the germline V gene, CDR1 is SGHNT and CDR2 is YYREEE (reference sequence). Deletions cut 0 bases from V and 1 base from J, with 11 bases between. The CDR3 region has the DNA TGTGCCAGCAGCTTGGAGGGGCGCGGGGCCAAAAACATTCAGTACTTC. Protein sequence: CASSLEGRGAKNIQYF.

This clonotype has a handful of counts. This chain links TRBV11-2 with TRBJ2-3; D unclear. The CDR3 has 14 amino acids. The V and J ends lost 4 bases and 6 bases respectively, with 14 bases between them. CDR1 is SGHAT, CDR2 FQNNGV, per germline. CDR3 DNA sequence: TGTGCCAGCAGCTCCGCGGACCTTCTGGATACGCAGTATTTT. This gives the protein CASSSADLLDTQYF.

This clonotype came up a few times. The chain combines TRBV20-1 with TRBJ2-5; 8 bases are a match to TRBD1. CDR1 and CDR2 from the germline V gene are DFQATT and SNEGSKA (reference sequence). The length of the CDR3 is 14 residues. The J segment lost 5 bases and the V segment lost 5 bases, leaving 10 bases of the junction unmatched. Here the CDR3 reads CSAERQGAGETQYF. For the CDR3, the DNA is TGCAGTGCTGAACGGCAGGGGGCTGGGGAGACCCAGTACTTC.

This clonotype was detected a few times. The chain recombines TRBV30 with TRBJ2-7; TRBD2 is a possible D gene (5 bases). CDR3 size: 17 residues. The ends were cut back, 0 bases at V and 2 bases at J, with 20 bases in the middle. From germline, CDR1 is GTSNPN and CDR2 SVGIG (reference sequence). Here the CDR3 DNA reads TGTGCCTGGAGTGTACGTGAGGGCAGACCAGGCCCCTACGAGCAGTACTTC. Translation: CAWSVREGRPGPYEQYF. Variable domain in full (rest from reference TRBV30 and TRBJ2-7): SQTIHQWPATLVQPVGSPLSLECTVEGTSNPNLYWYRQAAGRGLQLLFYSVGIGQISSEVPQNLSASRPQDRQFILSSKKLLLSDSGFYLCAWSVREGRPGPYEQYFGPGTRLTVT.

This clonotype was recorded a few times. This rearrangement joins TRBV27 to TRBJ1-3; D is possibly TRBD1 (6 bases). In germline, CDR1 is MNHEY, CDR2 SMNVEV (reference sequence). This CDR3 spans 16 amino acids. With 0 bases removed from V and 6 bases from J, the gap between germline ends came to 15 bases. The CDR3 spells CASSLSKGGPANTIYF. Written as DNA, the CDR3 is TGTGCCAGCAGTTTATCGAAGGGGGGGCCGGCAAACACCATATATTTT.

This clonotype occurred many times. The chain recombines TRBV7-6 with TRBJ2-5; D uncertain. This CDR3 region has 15 residues. V lost 0 bases and J 0 bases, leaving 8 bases between the germline ends. CDR1 is SGHVS, CDR2 FNYEAQ, per germline. The CDR3: CASSLAQSYQETQYF. CDR3 DNA sequence: TGTGCCAGCAGCTTAGCGCAGAGTTACCAAGAGACCCAGTACTTC.

This clonotype showed up just a few times. The chain has TRBV6-6 and TRBJ1-1, with a weak D call TRBD1 (5 bases). CDR1 and CDR2 from the germline V gene are MNHNY and SVGAGI (reference sequence). Trimming shortened V by 2 bases and J by 8 bases, and 18 bases separated the two germline ends. The CDR3 contains 15 residues. CDR3 region: CASSYPRAGQVEAFF. The CDR3 nucleotides are TGTGCCAGCAGTTACCCCCGGGCGGGGCAGGTAGAAGCTTTCTTT.

This clonotype was counted only a few times. Compared with germline, one end of the junction differs, possibly owing to a read error. V usage is TRBV29-1 and J usage is TRBJ1-2, with 9 positions matching TRBD1. The CDR3 totals 16 residues. Per germline, CDR1 SQVTM and CDR2 ANQGSEA. CDR3 protein: CSVQEPGQGYRYGYTF. The CDR3 DNA is TGCAGCGTTCAAGAGCCGGGACAGGGTTATCGCTATGGCTACACCTTC.

This rearrangement joins TRBV6-6 to TRBJ2-3; D remains ambiguous. The CDR3 sequence is 12 residues long. V was shortened by 5 bases and J by 6 bases, with 9 bases between the two germline ends. Germline V lookup: CDR1 MNHNY, CDR2 SVGAGI (reference sequence). DNA of the CDR3: TGTGCCAGCAGTCGGGCGCGGGATACGCAGTATTTT. Translated, it gives CASSRARDTQYF.

CDR3 in DNA: TGTGCCAGCAGTTACTCAGTGGGTCGGGACAGAATCTATGGCTACACCTTC. It yields the protein CASSYSVGRDRIYGYTF. This chain connects TRBV6-5 to TRBJ1-2; 7 bases align to TRBD1. Germline CDR1 reads MNHEY; CDR2 reads SVGAGI. V lost 0 bases and J lost 4; bases outside the gene matches: 11. The length of the CDR3 is 17 residues.